The 17 T cell receptor beta chains below all came from one sample that was sequenced in a study of T-cell memory formation after mild COVID-19. MiXCR, applied by TCRdb to the 5' RACE reads, yields one record per CDR3 protein. The sample contains some 97,000 distinct CDR3 sequences, around 10% of which appear only once. The specimen sequenced was PBMCs or a T cell subset sorted from them (not recorded which). Source of these receptors: a man between 18 and 35 years old who had mild COVID-19 (a few samples of this study predate the infection). Cell type and time point are not known.

The chain has TRBV19 and TRBJ2-3; perhaps TRBD2 as D (5 bases). In germline, CDR1 is LNHDA, CDR2 SQIVND (reference sequence). V was clipped by 3 bases and J by 2 bases, with 21 bases between them. There are 18 residues in the CDR3. CDR3 protein: CASSMYPLTGGDTDTQYF. CDR3 coding DNA: TGTGCCAGTAGTATGTATCCACTCACCGGAGGTGACACAGATACGCAGTATTTT.

The chain combines TRBV29-1 with TRBJ2-3; possibly TRBD1 for D (6 bases). The V gene's germline CDR1 is SQVTM and CDR2 ANQGSEA. The CDR3 has 14 residues. V dropped 3 bases and J dropped 1 base, with 11 bases sitting between them. The CDR3 nucleotides read TGCAGCGTTGAGGGGGCGGCCCGCACAGATACGCAGTATTTT. It yields the protein CSVEGAARTDTQYF.

The rearrangement links TRBV24-1 to TRBJ2-1, with TRBD1 as a possible D gene (5 bases). V was clipped by 0 bases and J by 6 bases, with 17 bases between them. Germline V gene lookup returns CDR1 KGHDR and CDR2 SFDVKD. The CDR3 spans 17 residues. The DNA of the CDR3 is TGTGCCACCAGTGATTTGGGTATCGTTGGGGCAGTCAATGAGCAGTTCTTC. Amino acid sequence: CATSDLGIVGAVNEQFF.

The chain is built from TRBV9 and TRBJ2-7, with a possible D match to TRBD1 (6 bases). CDR3 length: 14 amino acids. Germline V gene sequence: CDR1 SGDLS, CDR2 YYNGEE. Trimming removed 2 bases from V and 0 bases from J, with 9 bases in between. The CDR3 region is CASSVRDISYEQYF. In DNA, the CDR3 is TGTGCCAGCAGCGTCCGGGACATCTCCTACGAGCAGTACTTC.

The chain recombines TRBV5-1 with TRBJ2-1, with 8 nucleotides matching TRBD1. Germline assignment: CDR1 SGHRS and CDR2 YFSETQ. The CDR3 is 12 residues long. V shed 0 bases and J 12 bases; nucleotides not matched to a gene: 2. The CDR3 sequence: CASSLGTGWQFF. CDR3 sequence (DNA): TGCGCCAGCAGCTTGGGGACAGGGTGGCAGTTCTTC.

This clonotype was counted only a few times. This chain connects TRBV14 to TRBJ2-1; TRBD2 aligns across 8 bases. Trimming cost V 8 bases and J 5 bases; bases outside gene matches: 14. This CDR3 is 16 amino acids long. Looked up from germline, CDR1 is SGHDN and CDR2 is FVKESK. As DNA, the CDR3 is TGTGCCAGCCGGGACGGGGGGGGACGGAATAACAATGAGCAGTTCTTC. This gives the protein CASRDGGGRNNNEQFF.

This clonotype showed up many times. The gene calls are TRBV7-8 and TRBJ1-1; D is possibly TRBD1 (5 bases). Trimming cost V 5 bases and J 0 bases, with 7 bases left between them. The CDR3 has 13 residues. Germline V lookup: CDR1 SGHVS, CDR2 FQNEAQ. The CDR3 bases are TGTGCCAGCAGCCAAGGGGTGAACACTGAAGCTTTCTTT. It codes for CASSQGVNTEAFF.

This clonotype has a handful of counts. No conserved phenylalanine or tryptophan is present at the end of the CDR3, so a read error is the likely explanation. Because the CDR3's place on the DNA is in doubt, the DNA is left out and the CDR3 is given as listed by TCRdb. The V and J genes are TRBV29-1 and TRBJ1-2; the table's D call TRBD1 went unverified against the DNA. In germline, CDR1 is SQVTM, CDR2 ANQGSEA. The CDR3 adds up to 11 amino acids, both ends counted. CDR3 sequence reads: CSVGKETGVGL.

The V and J genes are TRBV6-5 and TRBJ2-1; tentative D call: TRBD2 (6 bases). CDR1 and CDR2 from the germline V gene are MNHEY and SVGAGI. The CDR3 covers 15 residues. V shed 0 bases and J shed 2 bases, with 8 bases lying between them. CDR3 in DNA: TGTGCCAGCAGTTACTCGGGGGGACCCTACAATGAGCAGTTCTTC. It yields the protein CASSYSGGPYNEQFF.

The chain combines TRBV28 with TRBJ2-5; 15 bases agree with TRBD2. CDR1 is MDHEN and CDR2 is SYDVKM in the germline V gene. The V and J ends lost 6 bases and 2 bases, in that order; junction bases with no gene match: 16. This CDR3 region has 20 residues. The CDR3 sequence is CASSLLTPGLAGGQQETQYF. DNA for the CDR3: TGTGCCAGCAGCCTCTTAACCCCGGGACTAGCGGGGGGACAGCAAGAGACCCAGTACTTC.

The table lists this clonotype with a few counts. This chain links TRBV7-8 with TRBJ1-1; 12 bases map to TRBD1. Germline assignment: CDR1 SGHVS and CDR2 FQNEAQ. J was trimmed by 10 bases and V by 5 bases; bases with no gene match: 8. CDR3 size: 14 residues. CDR3 sequence reads: CASSDRDRGPGAFF. CDR3 sequence (DNA): TGTGCCAGCAGCGACCGGGACAGGGGGCCGGGAGCTTTCTTT.

The chain carries TRBV5-4 and TRBJ2-2; D perhaps matches TRBD1 (5 bases). Germline assignment: CDR1 SGHNT and CDR2 YYREEE (reference sequence). There are 18 residues in the CDR3. The V gene lost 0 bases and the J gene lost 4 bases, with 19 bases spanning the gap. Written as DNA, the CDR3 is TGTGCCAGCAGCTTGGAGTGGAGTGAGACAGTAAGCACCGGGGAGCTGTTTTTT. As protein: CASSLEWSETVSTGELFF.

There are a few counts of this clonotype. This sequence joins TRBV29-1 and TRBJ1-4; D not certain. This CDR3 is 16 amino acids long. Germline CDR1 is SQVTM and CDR2 is ANQGSEA. Trimming removed 5 bases from V and 4 bases from J, with 20 bases in between. CDR3 protein: CSVPASFPSHNEKLFF. CDR3 bases: TGCAGCGTTCCCGCCTCCTTTCCAAGCCATAATGAAAAACTGTTTTTT.

J is TRBJ2-3 and V is TRBV9, with D unresolved. Germline V lookup: CDR1 SGDLS, CDR2 YYNGEE. CDR3 length equals 11 residues. V was trimmed by 0 bases and J by 9 bases, leaving 5 bases between them. The CDR3 DNA follows: TGTGCCAGCAGCGTAGATCGAACGCAGTATTTT. This encodes CASSVDRTQYF.

This chain uses TRBV7-2 with TRBJ2-2; no definite D call. The germline gives CDR1 SGHTA, CDR2 FQGNSA. The length of the CDR3 is 16 residues. The V gene lost 1 base and the J gene lost 4 bases, with 13 bases spanning the gap. CDR3 DNA: TGTGCCAGCAGCTTAGAGGATTCTAGGCCCACCGGGGAGCTGTTTTTT. Its protein product is CASSLEDSRPTGELFF.

This chain joins TRBV7-9 and TRBJ2-5; D might be TRBD2 (5 bases). V gave up 1 base and J gave up 2 bases, with 11 bases separating them. Germline assignment: CDR1 SEHNR and CDR2 FQNEAQ (reference sequence). The CDR3 sequence is 15 residues long. The CDR3 is CASSLGVGVQETQYF. In nucleotides, the CDR3 is TGTGCCAGCAGCTTAGGGGTCGGGGTACAAGAGACCCAGTACTTC.

This chain connects TRBV20-1 to TRBJ2-6; tentatively, D is TRBD1 or TRBD2 (5 bases each). With 3 bases removed from V and 12 bases from J, the gap between germline ends came to 21 bases. Germline-derived CDR1 and CDR2 are DFQATT and SNEGSKA (reference sequence). The CDR3 consists of 15 residues. The CDR3 DNA reads as TGCAGTGCTAGGGGGGAGAGTGACGGACGCTTCGTCCTGACTTTC. It codes for CSARGESDGRFVLTF.